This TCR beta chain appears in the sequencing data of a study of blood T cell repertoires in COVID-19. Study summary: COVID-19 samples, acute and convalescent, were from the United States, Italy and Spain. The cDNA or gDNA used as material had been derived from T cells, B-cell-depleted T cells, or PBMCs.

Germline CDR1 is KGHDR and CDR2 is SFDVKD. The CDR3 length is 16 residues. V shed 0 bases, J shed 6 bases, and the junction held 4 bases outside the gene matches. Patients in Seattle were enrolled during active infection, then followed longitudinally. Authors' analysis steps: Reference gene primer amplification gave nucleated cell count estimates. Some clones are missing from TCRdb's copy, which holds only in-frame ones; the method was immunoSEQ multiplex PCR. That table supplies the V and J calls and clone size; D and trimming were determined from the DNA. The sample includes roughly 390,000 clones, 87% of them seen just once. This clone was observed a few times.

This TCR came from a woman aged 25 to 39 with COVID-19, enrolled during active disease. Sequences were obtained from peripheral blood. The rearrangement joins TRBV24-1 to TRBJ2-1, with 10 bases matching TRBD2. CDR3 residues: CATSDLRASGSNEQFF. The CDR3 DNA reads TGTGCCACCAGTGATTTGCGGGCTAGCGGGAGCAATGAGCAGTTCTTC.